Listed here are 16 T cell receptor beta chains from one sample, sequenced in a study of Graves' ophthalmopathy and Graves' hyperthyroidism. Beta-chain TCR CDR3 regions were amplified from RNA transcripts. The first round was an RT-PCR with HTBI primers, and the second round was a multiplex PCR. Via MiXCR, TCRdb re-called the multiplex PCR reads, giving one row per CDR3 protein. The sample has about 700,000 distinct CDR3 sequences, roughly 39% seen once; the top ten hold more than 2.5%. The material sequenced was peripheral blood. All receptors come from an adult man with Graves' ophthalmopathy.

This clonotype has a count of ten or more. The V and J genes are TRBV15 and TRBJ1-6, with TRBD1 identical over 9 bases. CDR3 length equals 14 residues. J lost 7 bases, V lost 5 bases, and 3 bases had no gene match. Germline V lookup: CDR1 LNHNV, CDR2 YYDKDF (reference sequence). Here the CDR3 DNA reads TGTGCCACCAGCGGGACAGGGAACAATTCACCCCTCCACTTT. Its protein product is CATSGTGNNSPLHF.

As for this clonotype: A much larger clone lies one base from this, so it may be a read error. The chain couples TRBV25-1 to TRBJ2-5; D perhaps matches TRBD1 (5 bases). V lost 5 bases to trimming and J lost 1 base, with 14 bases between them. The germline V gene has CDR1 MGHDK and CDR2 SYGVNS. The CDR3 length is 15 residues. The CDR3 DNA is TGTGCCAGCAGTTCCGGACCAGGGCCCCAAGAGACCCAGTACTTC. This codes for CASSSGPGPQETQYF.

The chain has TRBV6-2 or TRBV6-3 and TRBJ2-7; 14 bases agree with TRBD2. Germline CDR1 and CDR2: MNHEY and SVGEGT. This CDR3 region has 16 residues. The trim removed 3 bases at V and 5 bases at J, leaving 6 bases unmatched. CDR3 bases: TGTGCCAGCAGTTATGGGGGGACTAGCGGGGGCAACGAGCAGTACTTC. It specifies CASSYGGTSGGNEQYF.

The CDR3 protein is CASSVEGGGVTGANVLTF. Written as DNA, the CDR3 is TGTGCCAGCAGCGTAGAGGGCGGGGGGGTAACTGGGGCCAACGTCCTGACTTTC. The chain has TRBV9 and TRBJ2-6; TRBD2 matches at 9 bases. Germline CDR1 reads SGDLS; CDR2 reads YYNGEE. V lost 0 bases, J lost 2 bases, and 6 bases stayed unmatched. CDR3 length: 18 amino acids.

Comments on this clonotype: Possible read error: a much larger clone is one base away. CDR3 in amino acids: CIARRDRADSPLHF. In DNA form, the CDR3 reads TGCATTGCTAGACGGGACAGGGCCGATTCACCCCTCCACTTT. The rearrangement uses TRBV20-1 and TRBJ1-6, with 9 bases aligning to TRBD1. The germline gives CDR1 DFQATT, CDR2 SNEGSKA (reference sequence). This CDR3 region has 14 residues.

The genes are TRBV13 and TRBJ2-7; 9 bases agree with TRBD2. The CDR3 spans 15 residues. V was clipped by 0 bases and J by 5 bases; unmatched bases: 5. Germline CDR1 reads PRHDT; CDR2 reads FYEKMQ (reference sequence). The CDR3 DNA reads TGTGCCAGCAGCTTAGGGGCGGGAGGGCCCGACGAGCAGTACTTC. This encodes CASSLGAGGPDEQYF.

This clonotype was detected ten times or more. V is TRBV5-1 and J is TRBJ2-7; D tentatively fits TRBD1 or TRBD2 (5 bases each). There are 16 residues in the CDR3. Germline CDR1 and CDR2: SGHRS and YFSETQ. The V end was cut by 0 bases, the J end by 3 bases, with 16 bases between. This chain's CDR3 is CASSLAADTGLYEQYF. DNA for the CDR3: TGCGCCAGCAGCTTGGCCGCTGACACAGGACTCTACGAGCAGTACTTC. The full variable domain, with the rest looked up from reference TRBV5-1 and TRBJ2-7, is KAGVTQTPRYLIKTRGQQVTLSCSPISGHRSVSWYQQTPGQGLQFLFEYFSETQRNKGNFPGRFSGRQFSNSRSEMNVSTLELGDSALYLCASSLAADTGLYEQYFGPGTRLTVT.

The chain recombines TRBV7-2 with TRBJ2-7; D unclear. V lost 5 bases, J lost 4 bases, and 18 bases lay in between. The CDR3 sequence is 15 residues long. Germline CDR1 SGHTA, CDR2 FQGNSA. The CDR3 is CASSRHSPTGYEQYF. Written as DNA, the CDR3 is TGTGCCAGCAGCAGGCACAGTCCGACGGGTTACGAGCAGTACTTC.

The V and J genes are TRBV13 and TRBJ1-2; a possible D gene is TRBD1 (6 bases). Germline loops: CDR1 PRHDT, CDR2 FYEKMQ (reference sequence). Trimming shortened V by 4 bases and J by 8 bases, and 14 bases separated the two germline ends. The CDR3 loop spans 13 amino acids. CDR3 protein: CASSSNTGQGYTF. The CDR3 coding sequence is TGTGCCAGCAGCTCGAATACAGGGCAAGGCTACACCTTC.

A word on this clonotype: The final CDR3 position lacks the conserved phenylalanine or tryptophan, pointing to a likely read error. Because the CDR3's place on the DNA is in doubt, the DNA is left out and the CDR3 is given as listed by TCRdb. This chain links TRBV7-8 with TRBJ1-6. Germline V CDR1 and CDR2: SGHVS, FQNEAQ. The CDR3 totals 12 residues, both ends included. CDR3 protein: CASSLFLISLID.

This clonotype was seen only a few times. The V and J genes are TRBV7-6 and TRBJ2-7; maybe TRBD2 (6 bases). Germline V CDR1 and CDR2: SGHVS, FNYEAQ. This CDR3 has 13 amino acids. Trimming removed 5 bases from V and 4 bases from J, with 12 bases in between. The CDR3 DNA follows: TGTGCCAGCAGCCATACCGGGACTTACGAGCAGTACTTC. As protein: CASSHTGTYEQYF.

This clonotype occurred many times. This sequence joins TRBV7-2 and TRBJ1-5; D is unresolved. V was shortened by 1 base and J by 0 bases, with 16 bases between the two germline ends. This CDR3 comprises 18 residues. Per the germline V gene, CDR1 is SGHTA and CDR2 is FQGNSA. This chain's CDR3 is CASSLVGGGSNSNQPQHF. In DNA, the CDR3 is TGTGCCAGCAGCTTAGTAGGAGGTGGAAGTAATAGCAATCAGCCCCAGCATTTT.

V and J are TRBV24-1 and TRBJ2-3; D gene unclear. V was pared by 0 bases and J by 10 bases, with 7 bases between. The CDR3 covers 12 residues. CDR1 and CDR2 (germline): KGHDR, SFDVKD. The CDR3 region has the DNA TGTGCCACCAGTGATTTGGTGACTCCGCAGTATTTT. This translates into CATSDLVTPQYF.

This rearrangement joins TRBV10-3 to TRBJ1-1; perhaps TRBD1 as D (5 bases). Germline V gene sequence: CDR1 ENHRY, CDR2 SYGVKD. Trimming left V 2 bases short and J 3 bases short, with 13 bases between. This CDR3 contains 15 residues. For the CDR3, the DNA is TGTGCCATCAGTGAGGACGGTGACAGATACACTGAAGCTTTCTTT. It codes for CAISEDGDRYTEAFF.

This clonotype was seen many times. The DNA for the CDR3 is TGTGCCAGTACCCTAGGGGTTTCCCTCAATCAGCCCCAGCATTTT. Translated, it gives CASTLGVSLNQPQHF. The gene calls are TRBV19 and TRBJ1-5; possible D gene TRBD1, 5 bases. The V end lost 7 bases, the J end lost 3 bases, and 16 bases lay between the germline ends. Per the germline V gene, CDR1 is LNHDA and CDR2 is SQIVND (reference sequence). The CDR3 covers 15 residues.

DNA for the CDR3: TGCAGTGCTGGAGGAACGGGAGTGGTAGATACGCAGTATTTT. It codes for CSAGGTGVVDTQYF. The chain employs TRBV20-1 and TRBJ2-3, with a tentative D call TRBD2 (6 bases). CDR3 size: 14 residues. CDR1 is DFQATT and CDR2 is SNEGSKA in the germline V gene (reference sequence). Trimming stripped 5 bases from V and 5 bases from J, with 17 bases between.